The clone carrying this T cell receptor (beta chain) has a handful of counts. Its specificity is not known. MiXCR, applied by TCRdb to the RT-PCR reads, yields one record per CDR3 protein. This repertoire shows around 490,000 distinct CDR3 sequences, 7.5% to 8.5% found once; its top ten account for 10% to 15%. The sample belongs to a study of response to subunit inactivated influenza vaccine. Findings and limits, study-wide: After each seasonal influenza vaccination, few new T cells are recruited, the authors suggested.

Losses at the gene ends were 4 bases for V and 3 bases for J; bases not matched to a gene: 7. In germline, CDR1 is KGHDR, CDR2 SFDVKD. The CDR3 contains 16 residues. The chain uses TRBV24-1 and TRBJ2-1; 8 bases line up with TRBD1. The sample in question was PBMCs from blood, obtained around 2 years after vaccination. The receptor was isolated from a man aged 50 to 69 who received an inactivated influenza vaccine. DNA of the CDR3: TGTGCCACCAGTGACCGGACAGGGCGTCTCTACAATGAGCAGTTCTTC. Residues: CATSDRTGRLYNEQFF.